The source of this TCR beta chain is a study of blood T cells in healthy people across ages. Findings of the study overall: Unsorted PBMCs ruled out conclusive naive versus antigen-experienced comparison.

CDR1 and CDR2 from the germline V gene are SNHLY and FYNNEI. The CDR3 runs 11 residues. V was clipped by 8 bases and J by 4 bases, with 8 bases between them. This clonotype was detected a few times. Its antigen is not known. Then a second PCR, running roughly 7 to 11 cycles, was carried out with a sample-barcoded 5' primer and a J-beta primer mix. TCRdb processed the 5' RACE reads anew with MiXCR; each CDR3 protein has one entry. The sample contains 650,000 to 800,000 distinct CDR3 sequences, approximately 52% of which appear only once. The gene calls are TRBV2 and TRBJ2-5; the D gene is possibly TRBD2 (6 bases). The source is a woman of 80 years or more in good health. Sequencing was performed on blood. Here the CDR3 reads CASAAGETQYF. The CDR3 nucleotides read TGTGCCAGCGCAGCGGGAGAGACCCAGTACTTC.